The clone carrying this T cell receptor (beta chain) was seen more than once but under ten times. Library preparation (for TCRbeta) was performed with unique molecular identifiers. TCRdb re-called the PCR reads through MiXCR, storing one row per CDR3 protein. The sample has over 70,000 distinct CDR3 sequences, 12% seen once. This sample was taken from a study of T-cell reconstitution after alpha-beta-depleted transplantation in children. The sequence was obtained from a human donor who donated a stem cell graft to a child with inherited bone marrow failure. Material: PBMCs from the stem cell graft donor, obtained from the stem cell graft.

In nucleotides, the CDR3 is TGTGCCAGCAGCTTGGCAGGCCATAATTCACCCCTCCACTTT. This gives the protein CASSLAGHNSPLHF. This chain links TRBV7-8 with TRBJ1-6; D gene ambiguous. Looked up from germline, CDR1 is SGHVS and CDR2 is FQNEAQ. The V and J ends lost 3 bases and 5 bases respectively, with 8 bases between them. This CDR3 is built from 14 residues.